One and the same sample provided the 10 T cell receptor beta chains below, sequenced in a study of human T cells and chemical hapten exposure. The time point here: patch test 1, 2 weeks after DPC sensitization. Treatment reported: therapeutic diphenylcyclopropenone sensitization with weekly scalp DPC. TCRdb redid the calling of the RACE reads with MiXCR, one entry per CDR3 protein. Of roughly 380,000 distinct CDR3 sequences in the sample, 4.8% are singletons; the top ten hold approximately 2.3%. The sequencing here drew on whole blood, taken in connection with sensitization to the hapten diphenylcyclopropenone (DPC). The receptors were gathered from a woman aged 50 to 60 with alopecia areata. Some clones in this sample may be carry-over from other donors' samples.

This clonotype was seen at least ten times. V gene TRBV28 combines with J gene TRBJ2-7, with 9 bases fitting TRBD2. Germline V gives CDR1 MDHEN, CDR2 SYDVKM. This CDR3 is 18 amino acids long. Losses at the gene ends were 1 base for V and 2 bases for J; bases not matched to a gene: 12. The CDR3 sequence is CASSLLTVLAGGPYEQYF. CDR3 in DNA: TGTGCCAGCAGTTTATTAACCGTGTTGGCGGGAGGGCCCTACGAGCAGTACTTC.

This clonotype was recorded at least ten times. J is TRBJ1-4 and V is TRBV12-3 or TRBV12-4, with TRBD1 matching over 12 bases. This CDR3 has 17 residues. With V trimmed by 5 bases and J by 0 bases, 4 bases remained unmatched. As DNA, the CDR3 is TGTGCCAGCAGTGCCGGGACAGGGGGCCCAACTAATGAAAAACTGTTTTTT. Its protein product is CASSAGTGGPTNEKLFF.

In its sample, this clonotype was seen many times. The chain uses TRBV6-5 and TRBJ2-6; possibly TRBD1 for D (6 bases). CDR3 length: 16 amino acids. The germline V gene encodes CDR1 MNHEY and CDR2 SVGAGI. V lost 6 bases, J lost 0 bases, and 12 bases lay in between. The CDR3 coding sequence is TGTGCCAGCAGATCGACAGGCCGCTCTGGGGCCAACGTCCTGACTTTC. It encodes CASRSTGRSGANVLTF.

The table lists this clonotype with many counts. The chain uses TRBV28 and TRBJ1-5; D is unresolved. The CDR3 runs to 16 residues. CDR1 MDHEN and CDR2 SYDVKM come from the germline V gene. The germline V and J ends were trimmed by 3 bases and 1 base, with 13 bases remaining between them. CDR3 nucleotide sequence: TGTGCCAGCAGTTTCGGCGGGGTTGTAAGCAATCAGCCCCAGCATTTT. Protein sequence: CASSFGGVVSNQPQHF.

This clonotype was counted at least ten times. The J gene is TRBJ2-7, the V gene TRBV5-1; possible D gene TRBD1, 5 bases. Trimming stripped 1 base from V and 4 bases from J, with 18 bases between. The germline CDR1 and CDR2 sequences are SGHRS and YFSETQ. This CDR3 is 16 amino acids long. Here the CDR3 DNA reads TGCGCCAGCAGCTTGTCCCGACAGAGCAACTCTTACGAGCAGTACTTC. Translated: CASSLSRQSNSYEQYF.

This clonotype showed up many times. The CDR3 nucleotides read TGTGCCAGCATCACAGGGACAGGTAGAGTGAACACTGAAGCTTTCTTT. Residues: CASITGTGRVNTEAFF. This sequence joins TRBV6-6 and TRBJ1-1, with TRBD1 identical over 8 bases. The CDR3 consists of 16 residues. Germline trimming cut 7 bases from V and 0 bases from J; bases unmatched to any gene: 10. Germline values: CDR1 MNHNY, CDR2 SVGAGI (reference sequence).

The chain employs TRBV18 and TRBJ2-7; 7 nucleotides agree with TRBD1. V lost 1 base to trimming and J lost 4 bases; unmatched junction nucleotides: 19. Looked up from germline, CDR1 is KGHSH and CDR2 is LQKENI. The CDR3 length is 19 residues. The CDR3 coding sequence is TGTGCCAGCTCACCACGATCTGCCCAAAACAGGGGATCAAGGTACGAGCAGTACTTC. Encoded protein: CASSPRSAQNRGSRYEQYF. The whole variable domain, remainder taken from reference TRBV18 and TRBJ2-7, is NAGVMQNPRHLVRRRGQEARLRCSPMKGHSHVYWYRQLPEEGLKFMVYLQKENIIDESGMPKERFSAEFPKEGPSILRIQQVVRGDSAAYFCASSPRSAQNRGSRYEQYFGPGTRLTVT.

This clonotype occurred a few times. The chain is built from TRBV6-2 or TRBV6-3 and TRBJ2-5, with no clear D. The germline V and J ends were trimmed by 8 bases and 3 bases, with 13 bases remaining between them. The germline V gene encodes CDR1 MNHEY and CDR2 SVGEGT. The CDR3 has 13 residues. The CDR3 DNA reads as TGTGCCAGCTGGCCCCCGAACAAAGAGACCCAGTACTTC. Translated: CASWPPNKETQYF.

This clonotype was seen ten or more times. The CDR3 is CASSLVGSRDEQFF. The CDR3, as DNA: TGCGCCAGCAGCTTGGTGGGGTCGAGGGATGAGCAGTTCTTC. V gene TRBV5-1 combines with J gene TRBJ2-1; D possibly corresponds to TRBD2 (5 bases). The germline V gene has CDR1 SGHRS and CDR2 YFSETQ. CDR3 length: 14 residues. V was clipped by 0 bases and J by 8 bases, with 12 bases between them.

This clonotype showed up just a few times. J is TRBJ2-6 and V is TRBV10-3, with 7 bases aligning to TRBD1. From germline, CDR1 is ENHRY and CDR2 SYGVKD. CDR3 length: 16 amino acids. V shed 3 bases, J shed 4 bases, and the junction held 6 bases outside the gene matches. CDR3 sequence (DNA): TGTGCCATCAGTGATTTGGGACAGCGAGGGGCCAACGTCCTGACTTTC. As protein: CAISDLGQRGANVLTF.